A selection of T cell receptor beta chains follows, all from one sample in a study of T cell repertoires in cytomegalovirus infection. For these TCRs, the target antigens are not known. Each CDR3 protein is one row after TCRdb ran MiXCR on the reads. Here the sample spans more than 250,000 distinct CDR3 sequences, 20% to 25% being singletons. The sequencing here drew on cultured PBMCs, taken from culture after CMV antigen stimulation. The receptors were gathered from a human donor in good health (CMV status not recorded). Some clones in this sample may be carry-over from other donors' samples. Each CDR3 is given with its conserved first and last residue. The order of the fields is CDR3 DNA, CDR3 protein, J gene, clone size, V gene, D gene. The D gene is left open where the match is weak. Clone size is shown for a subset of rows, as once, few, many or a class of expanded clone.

TGTGCCAGCAGCTTTCGACCTAGCGGGAATCAGGCCAAAAACATTCAGTACTTC | CASSFRPSGNQAKNIQYF | TRBJ2-4 | - | TRBV7-2 | TRBD2
TGCAGTGCTAGAGGGGGACTAGCGGGAGTTAGTTCGAGGGACCAGACCCAGTACTTC | CSARGGLAGVSSRDQTQYF | TRBJ2-5 | - | TRBV20-1 | TRBD2
TGTGCCAGCAGTCGGACCGTCTCCTACGAGCAGTACTTC | CASSRTVSYEQYF | TRBJ2-7 | - | TRBV27 | -
TGTGCCTGGAGTGTACCAGGCAGTATTCTTTTTGAGCAGTACTTC | CAWSVPGSILFEQYF | TRBJ2-7 | - | TRBV30 | -
TGTGCCAGCAGTTACCGGGGAGGCCCCTACACAGATACGCAGTATTTT | CASSYRGGPYTDTQYF | TRBJ2-3 | few | TRBV6-6 | -
TGTGCCAGCAGCCACCCCCGCGGGATATCGCGGGAGACCCAGTACTTC | CASSHPRGISRETQYF | TRBJ2-5 | - | TRBV7-6 | -
TGTGCCAGCAGTCTCGACAGGGGGACCCAGCCCCAGCATTTT | CASSLDRGTQPQHF | TRBJ1-5 | - | TRBV7-2 | TRBD1
TGTGCCAGCAGCTTGCGACTAGCGGAAGTCACAGATACGCAGTATTTT | CASSLRLAEVTDTQYF | TRBJ2-3 | - | TRBV5-3 | TRBD2
TGTGCCACCAGTGATCACAGCCCCACCGGGGAGCTGTTTTTT | CATSDHSPTGELFF | TRBJ2-2 | - | TRBV24-1 | -
TGTGCCAGCAGGGGACTGAACACTGAAGCTTTCTTT | CASRGLNTEAFF | TRBJ1-1 | many | TRBV6-2/TRBV6-3 | -
TGTGCCAGCAGCCCGGGTCTTATGCCCTACAATGAGCAGTTCTTC | CASSPGLMPYNEQFF | TRBJ2-1 | many | TRBV7-2 | -
TGTGCCAGCAGTTACGATCTTGGGGCAGTAGAGACCCAGTACTTC | CASSYDLGAVETQYF | TRBJ2-5 | - | TRBV6-5 | -
TGTGCCAGTAGTCTGGACGGCACCGGGGAGCTGTTTTTT | CASSLDGTGELFF | TRBJ2-2 | - | TRBV19 | -
TGTGCCAGCAACACAGCAGGACTGAATGAGCAGTTCTTC | CASNTAGLNEQFF | TRBJ2-1 | - | TRBV11-2 | -
TGTGCCAGCACTAGCGGGAGCAGGCGGGTTTACAATGAGCAGTTCTTC | CASTSGSRRVYNEQFF | TRBJ2-1 | few | TRBV6-2/TRBV6-3 | TRBD2
TGCAGTGCTGTAGGGACAATCTACAATGAGCAGTTCTTC | CSAVGTIYNEQFF | TRBJ2-1 | few | TRBV20-1 | -
TGTGCCAGCAGCATGTCGGCTAGTAGGGGCCTCCGGTACTTC | CASSMSASRGLRYF | TRBJ2-5 | - | TRBV5-7 | -
TGTGCCAGCTCACCTATTACAGGGTCTAACACTGAAGCTTTCTTT | CASSPITGSNTEAFF | TRBJ1-1 | few | TRBV18 | -
TGTGCCAGCAGGACTTTTGGGGGGGGCGCTGGGGCCAACGTCCTGACTTTC | CASRTFGGGAGANVLTF | TRBJ2-6 | - | TRBV12-3/TRBV12-4 | -
TGTGCCAGCAGCTTACTCGCCGGGAGGCAGGATTTT | CASSLLAGRQDF | TRBJ2-3 | many | TRBV7-2 | TRBD2
TGTGCCAGCAGCCTTGCGCTAGCGGGAGCCCATGAGCAGTTCTTC | CASSLALAGAHEQFF | TRBJ2-1 | - | TRBV7-8 | TRBD2
TGTGCCAGCAGTCGTCAGGAGCCCGGGCCGGCCCCGCGGCCGAACACTGAAGCTTTCTTT | CASSRQEPGPAPRPNTEAFF | TRBJ1-1 | - | TRBV6-2/TRBV6-3 | -
TGTGCCAGCCTTACAGGGGTGGATGGGACCCAGTACTTC | CASLTGVDGTQYF | TRBJ2-5 | few | TRBV6-6 | TRBD1
TGTGCCAGCAGCTTAGCCGGGAGCCACGAGCAGTACTTC | CASSLAGSHEQYF | TRBJ2-7 | medium-sized | TRBV7-2 | -
TGTGCCAGCAGCGTAACGACAGGGGGTCAGCCCCAGCATTTT | CASSVTTGGQPQHF | TRBJ1-5 | few | TRBV7-2 | TRBD1
TGTGCCAGCAGCTTAGCGCAGGGGTGGAACGAGCAGTACTTC | CASSLAQGWNEQYF | TRBJ2-7 | few | TRBV7-2 | -
TGTGCCAGCAGTTCCTCCCATGGCTGGCGGGAGGGCCGCGAGCAGTACTTC | CASSSSHGWREGREQYF | TRBJ2-7 | - | TRBV28 | TRBD2
TGTGCCGGGGGCGGGAGGCACCCGAGCTCCTACGAGCAGTACTTC | CAGGGRHPSSYEQYF | TRBJ2-7 | many | TRBV6-1 | TRBD2
TGTGCCAGCAGCCAAATCCGACTAGCGGGAGGGGTCAATGAGCAGTTCTTC | CASSQIRLAGGVNEQFF | TRBJ2-1 | - | TRBV14 | TRBD2
TGTGCCAGCAGCTTTGGGAGGACGGGCACAGATACGCAGTATTTT | CASSFGRTGTDTQYF | TRBJ2-3 | - | TRBV7-2 | -
TGTGCCAGCAGTTCTCCGGAAGCGGGCAATCAGCCCCAGCATTTT | CASSSPEAGNQPQHF | TRBJ1-5 | - | TRBV7-9 | -
TGTGCCAGCAGTAATTTACAAGCTGGGGCCAACGTCCTGACTTTC | CASSNLQAGANVLTF | TRBJ2-6 | few | TRBV11-2 | -
TGTGCCAGCAGCTTAGCCGCGGGACAGGGGTTGATGAACACTGAAGCTTTCTTT | CASSLAAGQGLMNTEAFF | TRBJ1-1 | many | TRBV7-9 | TRBD1
TGCAGTGCTAGAGATGAGGAGCGGACCCATGGTACGCAGTATTTT | CSARDEERTHGTQYF | TRBJ2-3 | - | TRBV20-1 | -
TGTGCCAGCAGCCCGAGGGTTGGGACTAATGAAAAACTGTTTTTT | CASSPRVGTNEKLFF | TRBJ1-4 | few | TRBV7-2 | -
TGTGCCAGCAGTTACAGTACAGGGGCTGGGGGGCTTAATTCACCCCTCCACTTT | CASSYSTGAGGLNSPLHF | TRBJ1-6 | few | TRBV6-5 | TRBD1
TGTGCCAGCAGTGACGAGCGGGAGGTCCACGAGCAGTACTTC | CASSDEREVHEQYF | TRBJ2-7 | - | TRBV12-3/TRBV12-4 | TRBD2
TGCGCCAGCAGCTTCGCCCAAGTTGCGGGAAACTATGGCTACACCTTC | CASSFAQVAGNYGYTF | TRBJ1-2 | - | TRBV5-1 | -
TGTGCCAGCAGTTTTATTTGGAACACTGAAGCTTTCTTT | CASSFIWNTEAFF | TRBJ1-1 | few | TRBV12-3/TRBV12-4 | -
TGTGCCAGCAGTGAAAATGGGGTGGGGAGCACGAACACCGGGGAGCTGTTTTTT | CASSENGVGSTNTGELFF | TRBJ2-2 | few | TRBV6-1 | -
TGTGCCAGCAATAGGCCCCTAGCGGGAGTCAATGAGCAGTTCTTC | CASNRPLAGVNEQFF | TRBJ2-1 | - | TRBV6-8 | TRBD2
TGTGCCAGCAGGATCAGACTAACAGGGGGTAATAAACCATACGAGCAGTACTTC | CASRIRLTGGNKPYEQYF | TRBJ2-7 | - | TRBV28 | TRBD1
TGTACCAGCAGTTCGTCGACTACGAACACCGGGGAGCTGTTTTTT | CTSSSSTTNTGELFF | TRBJ2-2 | - | TRBV6-2/TRBV6-3 | -
TGTGCCAGTAGTATTGTTTGGAGCGGGCCTGAGCAGTTCTTC | CASSIVWSGPEQFF | TRBJ2-1 | few | TRBV19 | -
TGTGCCAGCAGTTACTGGGCTAGCGGGAGAGGAAATGAGCAGTTCTTC | CASSYWASGRGNEQFF | TRBJ2-1 | few | TRBV6-5 | TRBD2
TGTGCCAGCAGCTTAGCCCCTTTGGCGAGCTCCTACAATGAGCAGTTCTTC | CASSLAPLASSYNEQFF | TRBJ2-1 | many | TRBV7-2 | -
TGTGCCAGCAGTTACATCGCGAAGTTAGATACGCAGTATTTT | CASSYIAKLDTQYF | TRBJ2-3 | many | TRBV6-5 | -